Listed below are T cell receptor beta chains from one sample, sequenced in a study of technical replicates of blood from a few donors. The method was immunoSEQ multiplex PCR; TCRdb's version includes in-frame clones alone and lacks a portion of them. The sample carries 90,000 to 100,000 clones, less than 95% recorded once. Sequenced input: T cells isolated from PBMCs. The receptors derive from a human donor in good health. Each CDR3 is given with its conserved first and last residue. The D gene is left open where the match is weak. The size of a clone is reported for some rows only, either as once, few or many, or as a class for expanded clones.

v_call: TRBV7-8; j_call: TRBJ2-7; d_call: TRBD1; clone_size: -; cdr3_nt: TGTGCCAGCAGCGCGAGCCACAGGGGAAACGAGCAGTACTTC; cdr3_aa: CASSASHRGNEQYF
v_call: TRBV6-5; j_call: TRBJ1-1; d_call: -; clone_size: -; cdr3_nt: TGTGCCAGCAGTTACTCGAGACAGTCTTCGAACACTGAAGCTTTCTTT; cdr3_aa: CASSYSRQSSNTEAFF
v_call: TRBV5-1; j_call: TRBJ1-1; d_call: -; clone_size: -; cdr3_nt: TGCGCCAGCAGCTTGGGGGCAACTCGAGCGGGCACTGAAGCTTTCTTT; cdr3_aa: CASSLGATRAGTEAFF
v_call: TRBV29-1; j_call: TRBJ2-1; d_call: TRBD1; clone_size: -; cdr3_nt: TGCAGCGTTGGGACAGGGACAAATGAGCAGTTCTTC; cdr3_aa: CSVGTGTNEQFF
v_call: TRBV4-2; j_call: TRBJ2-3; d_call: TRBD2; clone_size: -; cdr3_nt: TGTGCCAGCAGCCAAGACCCCCTAGCGGGGAGAGGGGATACGCAGTATTTT; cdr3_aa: CASSQDPLAGRGDTQYF
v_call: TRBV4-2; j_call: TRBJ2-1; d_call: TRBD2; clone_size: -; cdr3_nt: TGTGCCAGCAGCCAAGATACCCTAGCGGGAGTGAAGCGAGGTGGGAATGAGCAGTTCTTC; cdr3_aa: CASSQDTLAGVKRGGNEQFF
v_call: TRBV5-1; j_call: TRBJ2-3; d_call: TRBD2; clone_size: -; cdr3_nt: TGCGCCAGCAGCCAGGGACTACTAACAGATACGCAGTATTTT; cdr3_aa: CASSQGLLTDTQYF
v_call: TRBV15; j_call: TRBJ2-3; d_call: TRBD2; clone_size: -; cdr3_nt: TGTGCCACCAGCAGTAGGACTAGCGGGACAGATACGCAGTATTTT; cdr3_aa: CATSSRTSGTDTQYF
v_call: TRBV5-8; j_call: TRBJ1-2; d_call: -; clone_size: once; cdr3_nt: TGTGCCAGCAGCTTTCGACAGAACTATGGCTACACCTTC; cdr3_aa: CASSFRQNYGYTF
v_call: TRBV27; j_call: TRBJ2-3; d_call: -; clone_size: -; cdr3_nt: TGTGCCAGCAGTCCCTTCCTCACAGATACGCAGTATTTT; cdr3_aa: CASSPFLTDTQYF
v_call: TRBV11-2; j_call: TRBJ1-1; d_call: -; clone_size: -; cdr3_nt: TGTGCCAGCAGCTTAGACAGGGACACTGAAGCTTTCTTT; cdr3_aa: CASSLDRDTEAFF
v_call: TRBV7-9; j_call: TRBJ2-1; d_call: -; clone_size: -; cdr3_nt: TGTGCCAGCAGCTTAATACGATCGGAGAATGAGCAGTTCTTC; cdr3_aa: CASSLIRSENEQFF
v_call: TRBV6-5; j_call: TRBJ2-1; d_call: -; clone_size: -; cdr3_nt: TGTGCCAGCAGTTACTCGATCACGGGTCCCGGGAATGAGCAGTTCTTC; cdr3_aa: CASSYSITGPGNEQFF
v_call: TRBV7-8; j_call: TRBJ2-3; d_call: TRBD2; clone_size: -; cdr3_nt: TGTGCCAGCAGTTTACTAGCGGGCAGCACAGATACGCAGTATTTT; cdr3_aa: CASSLLAGSTDTQYF
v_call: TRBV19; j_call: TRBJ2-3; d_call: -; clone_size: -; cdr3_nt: TGTGCCAGTAGTGTTTACAGTAGTTCGGGCACAGATACGCAGTATTTT; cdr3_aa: CASSVYSSSGTDTQYF
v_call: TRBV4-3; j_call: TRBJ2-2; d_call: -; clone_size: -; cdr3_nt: TGCGCCAGCAGCCAAGAACCGACTATCACTTGGACCGGGGAGCTGTTTTTT; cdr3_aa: CASSQEPTITWTGELFF
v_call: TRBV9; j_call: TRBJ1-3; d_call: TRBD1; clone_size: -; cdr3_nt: TGTGCCAGCAGCGAAGACAGGGAAGGGGCTGGAAACACCATATATTTT; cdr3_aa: CASSEDREGAGNTIYF
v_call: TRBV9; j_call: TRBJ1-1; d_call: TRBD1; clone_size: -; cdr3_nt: TGTGCCAGCAGCGAACAGGGGGCGCCTATGAACACTGAAGCTTTCTTT; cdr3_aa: CASSEQGAPMNTEAFF
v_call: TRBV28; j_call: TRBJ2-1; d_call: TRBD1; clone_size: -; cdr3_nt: TGTGCCAGCACACCAGGGGGCTCCTACAATGAGCAGTTCTTC; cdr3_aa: CASTPGGSYNEQFF
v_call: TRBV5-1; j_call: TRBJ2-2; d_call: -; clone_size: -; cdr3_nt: TGCGCCAGCAGCTTGAGAGGGAACGGGGAGCTGTTTTTT; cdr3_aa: CASSLRGNGELFF
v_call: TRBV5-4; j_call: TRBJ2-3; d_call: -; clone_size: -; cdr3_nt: TGTGCCAGCAGCGGAGGGCCTAACCCTACAGATACGCAGTATTTT; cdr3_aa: CASSGGPNPTDTQYF
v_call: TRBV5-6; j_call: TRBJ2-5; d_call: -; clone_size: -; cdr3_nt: TGTGCCAGCAGCTTGTCAGGAGAGACCCAGTACTTC; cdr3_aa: CASSLSGETQYF
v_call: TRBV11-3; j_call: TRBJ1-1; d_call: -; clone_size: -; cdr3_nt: TGTGCCAGCAGCTTACAGGTCGCGGGACCGGGGAGCACTGAAGCTTTCTTT; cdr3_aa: CASSLQVAGPGSTEAFF
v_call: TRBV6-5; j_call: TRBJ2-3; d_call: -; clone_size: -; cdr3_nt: TGTGCCAGCAGTTCCCCCCGGGACATCACAGATACGCAGTATTTT; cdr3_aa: CASSSPRDITDTQYF
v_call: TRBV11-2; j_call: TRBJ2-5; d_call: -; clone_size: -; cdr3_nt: TGTGCCAGCAGCCATAGGGGCCGGGACCAAGAGACCCAGTACTTC; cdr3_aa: CASSHRGRDQETQYF
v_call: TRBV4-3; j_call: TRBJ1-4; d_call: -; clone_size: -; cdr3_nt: TGCGCCAGCAGCCAACACCTGGGGTCTGCGGGGGGAAAACTGTTTTTT; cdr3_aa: CASSQHLGSAGGKLFF
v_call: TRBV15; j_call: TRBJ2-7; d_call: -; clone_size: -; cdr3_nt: TGTGCCACCAGCAGTGGACAGTGGTACGAGCAGTACTTC; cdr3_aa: CATSSGQWYEQYF
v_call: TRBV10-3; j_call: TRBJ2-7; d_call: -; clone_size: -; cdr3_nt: TGTGCCATCAGTCCGGGCTACGAGCAGTACTTC; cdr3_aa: CAISPGYEQYF
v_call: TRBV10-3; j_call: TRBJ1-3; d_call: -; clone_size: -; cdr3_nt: TGTGCCTCCGGTGGGGGCCCTTTCTCTGGAAACACCATATATTTT; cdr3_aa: CASGGGPFSGNTIYF
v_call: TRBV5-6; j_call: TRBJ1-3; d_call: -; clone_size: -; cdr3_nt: TGTGCCAGCAGCTTGGGCAGCACCGGGGGAAACACCATATATTTT; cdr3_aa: CASSLGSTGGNTIYF
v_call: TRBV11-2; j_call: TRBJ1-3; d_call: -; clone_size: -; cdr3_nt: TGTGCCAGCAGGCCTTCAGGCTCTGGAAACACCATATATTTT; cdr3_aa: CASRPSGSGNTIYF
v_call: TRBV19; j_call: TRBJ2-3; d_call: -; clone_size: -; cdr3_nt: TGTGCCAGTAGTATATCTGGTTGGGCTAGCACAGATACGCAGTATTTT; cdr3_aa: CASSISGWASTDTQYF
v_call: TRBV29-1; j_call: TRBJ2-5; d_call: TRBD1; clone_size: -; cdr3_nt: TGCAGCGTTGCTTGGACAGGGACAATAGAGACCCAGTACTTC; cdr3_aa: CSVAWTGTIETQYF
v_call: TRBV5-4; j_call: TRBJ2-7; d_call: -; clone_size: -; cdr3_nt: TGTGCCAGCAGCAAAAACCAGGGCTCTCACGAGCAGTACTTC; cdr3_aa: CASSKNQGSHEQYF
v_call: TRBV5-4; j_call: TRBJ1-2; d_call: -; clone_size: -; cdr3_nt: TGTGCCAGCAGCCGACAGGTACTACCGCCCTCTGGCTACACCTTC; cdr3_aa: CASSRQVLPPSGYTF
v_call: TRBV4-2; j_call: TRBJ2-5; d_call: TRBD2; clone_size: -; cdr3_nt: TGTGCCAGCAGCCAAGAGTTAATAGCGGGACCCGATGGTACCCAGTACTTC; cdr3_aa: CASSQELIAGPDGTQYF
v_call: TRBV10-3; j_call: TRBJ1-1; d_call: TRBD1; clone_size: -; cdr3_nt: TGTGCCATCAGTGTTAAGAGGGACAGGGTCAGGTTTTCTGAAGCTTTCTTT; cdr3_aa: CAISVKRDRVRFSEAFF
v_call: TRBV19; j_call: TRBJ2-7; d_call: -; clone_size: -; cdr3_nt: TGTGCCAGTAGTATCGGGTCTGTATCCTACGAGCAGTACTTC; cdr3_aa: CASSIGSVSYEQYF
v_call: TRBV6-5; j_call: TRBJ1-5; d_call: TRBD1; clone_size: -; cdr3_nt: TGTGCCACCGCGGCTCGGACAGGGCTTCAGCCCCAGCATTTT; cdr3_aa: CATAARTGLQPQHF
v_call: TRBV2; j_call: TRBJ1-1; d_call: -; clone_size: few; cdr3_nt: TGTGCCAGCAGTGAACAGGGCAGTTCGAGGACTGAAGCTTTCTTT; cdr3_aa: CASSEQGSSRTEAFF
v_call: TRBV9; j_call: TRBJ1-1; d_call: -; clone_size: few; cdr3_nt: TGTGCCAGCAGCGTAGGTAATACAGCAAGGGGGAAAGCTTTCTTT; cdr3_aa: CASSVGNTARGKAFF
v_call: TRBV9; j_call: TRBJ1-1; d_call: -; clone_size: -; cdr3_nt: TGTGCCAGCAGCCCTAGGCGGGGAGCTGAAGCTTTCTTT; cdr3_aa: CASSPRRGAEAFF
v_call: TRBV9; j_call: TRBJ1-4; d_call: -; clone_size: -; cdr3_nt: TGTGCCAGCAGCGTAGGGCAGGGCCCTAATGAAAAACTGTTTTTT; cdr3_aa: CASSVGQGPNEKLFF
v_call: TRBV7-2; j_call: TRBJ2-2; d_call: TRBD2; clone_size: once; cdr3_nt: TGTGCCAGCAGCTTAAGCGGGAGCTTAGGCGGGGAGCTGTTTTTT; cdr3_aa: CASSLSGSLGGELFF
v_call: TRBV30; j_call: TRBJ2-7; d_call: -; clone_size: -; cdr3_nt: TGTGCCTGGAGTGTTGAGGGCGACGAGCAGTACTTC; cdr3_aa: CAWSVEGDEQYF
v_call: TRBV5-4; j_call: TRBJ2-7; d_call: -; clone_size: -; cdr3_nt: TGTGCCAGCAGCTCCCGGGACTCCTACGAGCAGTACTTC; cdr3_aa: CASSSRDSYEQYF
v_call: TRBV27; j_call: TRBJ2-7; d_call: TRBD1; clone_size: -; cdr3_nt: TGTGCCAGCAGTTTCGGACAGGGAAGCTACGAGCAGTACTTC; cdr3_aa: CASSFGQGSYEQYF
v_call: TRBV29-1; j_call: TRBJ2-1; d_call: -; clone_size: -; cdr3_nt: TGCAGCGTTGAAGTAAGGGCTAGCAAGAATGAGCAGTTCTTC; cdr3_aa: CSVEVRASKNEQFF
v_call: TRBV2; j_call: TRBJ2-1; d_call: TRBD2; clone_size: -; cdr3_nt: TGTGCCTTGTTGACTAGCGGGGGGGAAATTGAGCAGTTCTTC; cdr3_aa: CALLTSGGEIEQFF
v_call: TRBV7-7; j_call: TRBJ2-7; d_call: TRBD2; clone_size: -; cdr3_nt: TGTGCTAGCAGCCCTAGCGGGAGTAACGAGCAGTACTTC; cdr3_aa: CASSPSGSNEQYF
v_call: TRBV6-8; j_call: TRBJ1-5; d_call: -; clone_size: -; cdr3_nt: TGTGCCAGCAGTTACTCGCAAGTAGTGAGCAATCAGCCCCAGCATTTT; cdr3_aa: CASSYSQVVSNQPQHF
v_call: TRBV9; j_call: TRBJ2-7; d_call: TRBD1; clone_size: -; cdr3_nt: TGTGCCAGCAGCGTTAGCCCCGGGACAGGGGACTACGAGCAGTACTTC; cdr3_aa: CASSVSPGTGDYEQYF
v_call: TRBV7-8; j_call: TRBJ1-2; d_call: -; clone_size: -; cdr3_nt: TGTGCCAGCAGCTCGTCAGGGGTAATTAACTATGGCTACACCTTC; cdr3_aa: CASSSSGVINYGYTF
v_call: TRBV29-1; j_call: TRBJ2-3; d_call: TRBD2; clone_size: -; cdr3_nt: TGCAGCGTTGAGCTGAGCGGGAGGGCCCAGTTCGGGGATACGCAGTATTTT; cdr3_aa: CSVELSGRAQFGDTQYF